One and the same sample provided the 12 T cell receptor beta chains below, sequenced in a study of T-cell memory formation after mild COVID-19. Via MiXCR, TCRdb re-called the 5' RACE reads, giving one row per CDR3 protein. Of fewer than 400,000 distinct CDR3 sequences in the sample, approximately 13% were seen once. The sequencing input was PBMCs or a T cell subset sorted from them (not recorded which). The receptors were sampled from a man in his late teens or twenties who had mild COVID-19 (a few samples of this study predate the infection). Cell type and time point are not known.

This clonotype has at least ten counts. This chain joins TRBV7-2 and TRBJ2-1; no clear D. Germline V lookup: CDR1 SGHTA, CDR2 FQGNSA. V lost 10 bases and J lost 0, with 10 bases in between. CDR3 length: 13 amino acids. The CDR3 is CATARSSYNEQFF. In DNA, the CDR3 is TGTGCCACCGCCCGAAGCTCCTACAATGAGCAGTTCTTC.

This clonotype has more than one count but fewer than ten. The rearrangement links TRBV5-1 to TRBJ1-2; weak D call: TRBD1 (5 bases). CDR1 is SGHRS, CDR2 YFSETQ, per germline. With 0 bases removed from V and 5 bases from J, the gap between germline ends came to 14 bases. This CDR3 has 15 residues. Written as DNA, the CDR3 is TGCGCCAGCAGCTTGGCAGGGAAAGAGGAATATGGCTACACCTTC. This sequence encodes CASSLAGKEEYGYTF.

This chain joins TRBV20-1 and TRBJ2-7; 7 bases agree with TRBD2. Trimming cost V 3 bases and J 0 bases; bases outside gene matches: 2. The CDR3 consists of 13 residues. CDR1 and CDR2 from the germline V gene are DFQATT and SNEGSKA (reference sequence). Here the CDR3 reads CSASGGSSYEQYF. The DNA of the CDR3 is TGCAGTGCTAGCGGCGGGAGCTCCTACGAGCAGTACTTC.

The V gene is TRBV5-1, the J gene TRBJ2-1, with TRBD2 identical over 8 bases. The CDR3 has 16 amino acids. Germline CDR1 and CDR2: SGHRS and YFSETQ. The V segment lost 2 bases and the J segment 1 base; nucleotides outside the gene matches: 5. Here the CDR3 DNA reads TGCGCCAGCAGCTTACCTCGGGGGGGATCCTACAATGAGCAGTTCTTC. Its protein product is CASSLPRGGSYNEQFF.

This clonotype was counted between two and nine times. The chain uses TRBV12-3 or TRBV12-4 and TRBJ1-5, with D possibly matching TRBD1 (6 bases). V lost 7 bases and J lost 2, with 15 bases in between. This CDR3 contains 15 residues. Here the CDR3 reads CASTLQGYGNQPQHF. The DNA for the CDR3 is TGTGCCAGCACCCTACAGGGTTACGGCAATCAGCCCCAGCATTTT.

The chain uses TRBV24-1 and TRBJ2-7; D remains ambiguous. CDR3 length equals 15 residues. The V and J ends lost 8 bases and 2 bases respectively, with 18 bases between them. Germline lookup yields CDR1 KGHDR and CDR2 SFDVKD. For the CDR3, the DNA is TGTGCCACCACCGGGTCCCTAAGGAACACCTACGAGCAGTACGTC. As protein: CATTGSLRNTYEQYV.

V gene TRBV5-1 combines with J gene TRBJ1-4; 7 bases map to TRBD1. The J segment lost 2 bases and the V segment lost 3 bases, leaving 4 bases of the junction unmatched. Germline values: CDR1 SGHRS, CDR2 YFSETQ. This CDR3 contains 15 residues. The CDR3 nucleotides are TGCGCCAGCAGCTCGGTGACAGGGACTAATGAAAAACTGTTTTTT. Protein product: CASSSVTGTNEKLFF.

This clonotype was counted between two and nine times. The chain joins TRBV6-6 to TRBJ2-3; 10 nucleotides align to TRBD2. The V gene end was trimmed by 6 bases and the J gene end by 2 bases; junction bases not matched to a gene: 5. The V gene's germline CDR1 is MNHNY and CDR2 SVGAGI (reference sequence). The CDR3 consists of 15 residues. CDR3 nucleotide sequence: TGTGCCAGCAGCCTGGGACTAGCGAACACAGATACGCAGTATTTT. The encoded protein is CASSLGLANTDTQYF.

This clonotype came up a few times. In DNA, the CDR3 is TGTGCCAGCAGTTACATGTTCGGGACAGGGGACACTGAAGCTTTCTTT. As protein: CASSYMFGTGDTEAFF. V is TRBV6-5 and J is TRBJ1-1; TRBD1 matches at 10 bases. There are 16 residues in the CDR3. Germline V gives CDR1 MNHEY, CDR2 SVGAGI. J was trimmed by 3 bases and V by 2 bases; bases with no gene match: 6.

The chain joins TRBV5-1 to TRBJ1-2; 10 bases line up with TRBD1. The CDR3 spans 13 residues. After removal of 5 bases from V and 11 bases from J, the junction contained 9 bases not matched to a gene. Germline CDR1 is SGHRS and CDR2 is YFSETQ. The chain's CDR3 is CASSTPGQGMYTF. CDR3 DNA sequence: TGCGCCAGCAGTACTCCGGGACAGGGGATGTACACCTTC.

This clonotype was detected many times. The rearrangement links TRBV5-1 to TRBJ1-1; D not resolved. This CDR3 contains 11 residues. Trimming removed 6 bases at V and 1 base at J, with 4 bases between. Germline CDR1 reads SGHRS; CDR2 reads YFSETQ. The CDR3 here is CASKQNTEAFF. The CDR3 nucleotides are TGCGCCAGCAAGCAGAACACTGAAGCTTTCTTT.

The J gene is TRBJ2-5, the V gene TRBV7-8; 8 bases match TRBD1. J gave up 5 bases and V 1 base, and 6 bases lay outside the gene matches. Germline loops: CDR1 SGHVS, CDR2 FQNEAQ. The CDR3 has 15 residues. CDR3 sequence reads: CASSLGRTGRETQYF. CDR3 sequence (DNA): TGTGCCAGCAGCTTAGGGCGGACAGGGCGCGAGACCCAGTACTTC.